This T cell receptor beta chain was documented in a study of CD8+ T cells in alopecia areata. Study details: Treated patients were dosed with oral tofacitinib, taking 5 to 10 mg twice daily.

Study-wide findings and caveats: Mice showed clearer TCR sharing than patients did, a gap that was possibly HLA-related.

A remark on this clone: Its target is not known.

RNA extraction and reverse transcription yielded cDNA as sequencing template. The table came from immunoSEQ multiplex PCR; TCRdb's copy has only in-frame clones and leaves some out. There are more than 110,000 clones in the sample; about three fifths occur only once, and roughly 6.7% lies in the top ten. With 3 bases removed from V and 13 bases from J, the gap between germline ends came to 25 bases. This CDR3 is 15 amino acids long. Germline lookup yields CDR1 GTSNPN and CDR2 SVGIG (reference sequence). PBMCs provided sorted CD4+ and CD8+ T cells. The receptor comes from a human donor with alopecia areata. This chain uses TRBV30 with TRBJ2-4; TRBD1 or TRBD2 may be the D gene (5 bases each). This material consisted of CD4+ T cells sorted from blood, taken at week 0. CDR3 bases: TGTGCCTGGAGAGGGAAGTCGAGGGGCTCCCCCTGGCAGTACTTC. Translation gives CAWRGKSRGSPWQYF.